Each of the 30 T cell receptor beta chains below was sequenced from the same sample in a study of T-cell reconstitution after alpha-beta-depleted transplantation in children. Unique molecular identifiers were used in preparing the TCRbeta library. TCRdb re-called the PCR reads through MiXCR, storing one row per CDR3 protein. The repertoire consists of approximately 300,000 distinct CDR3 sequences, with 10% occurring once and the leading ten covering over 6%. Here the sequenced sample was PBMCs, taken before TCRalphabeta/CD19-depleted stem cell transplant. The source is a boy less than two years old with acute myeloid leukemia, due to receive a stem cell transplant.

This clonotype was observed many times. V and J are TRBV7-2 and TRBJ2-5, with a weak D call TRBD2 (5 bases). CDR3 length: 12 amino acids. Germline assignment: CDR1 SGHTA and CDR2 FQGNSA. Between the trimmed V and J ends, which lost 3 bases and 7 bases, there was a span of 9 bases. CDR3 in DNA: TGTGCCAGCAGCTTCAAGGGAGTGACCCAGTACTTC. Translation: CASSFKGVTQYF.

This clonotype was counted at least ten times. The V call is TRBV12-3 or TRBV12-4, the J call TRBJ2-1, with 7 nucleotides matching TRBD2. Unmatched junction bases numbered 7, after V lost 2 bases and J lost 3 bases. This CDR3 is 16 amino acids long. The CDR3 spells CASSLYLAAGYNEQFF. The CDR3 region has the DNA TGTGCCAGCAGTTTATACCTAGCGGCTGGCTACAATGAGCAGTTCTTC.

The sample holds many counts of this clonotype. The chain employs TRBV13 and TRBJ2-3; D gene uncertain. CDR3 length equals 12 residues. The V gene lost 5 bases and the J gene lost 4 bases, with 7 bases spanning the gap. Germline V gene sequence: CDR1 PRHDT, CDR2 FYEKMQ (reference sequence). This CDR3 is CASSPMPDTQYF. The CDR3 DNA reads TGTGCCAGCAGCCCTATGCCAGATACGCAGTATTTT. The entire variable domain, with the rest obtained from reference TRBV13 and TRBJ2-3, is as follows: AAGVIQSPRHLIKEKRETATLKCYPIPRHDTVYWYQQGPGQDPQFLISFYEKMQSDKGSIPDRFSAQQFSDYHSELNMSSLELGDSALYFCASSPMPDTQYFGPGTRLTVL.

This clonotype was detected ten times or more. The chain links TRBV28 to TRBJ2-7; D is unclear. The CDR3 is 15 amino acids. V lost 5 bases and J lost 4, with 18 bases in between. Looked up from germline, CDR1 is MDHEN and CDR2 is SYDVKM. CDR3 DNA: TGTGCCAGCAGTCCAGACTTCTTTGCTCGGTACGAGCAGTACTTC. This codes for CASSPDFFARYEQYF.

This clonotype was seen more than once but under ten times. The chain links TRBV7-6 to TRBJ2-5, with a weak D call TRBD2 (6 bases). Deletions cut 4 bases from V and 2 bases from J, with 14 bases between. There are 15 residues in the CDR3. Per germline, CDR1 SGHVS and CDR2 FNYEAQ. The CDR3 region is CASSYLATTQETQYF. DNA of the CDR3: TGTGCCAGCAGCTACCTAGCGACCACTCAAGAGACCCAGTACTTC.

This clonotype was counted ten times or more. The chain is built from TRBV5-1 and TRBJ2-7; 11 bases agree with TRBD1. Germline V gene lookup returns CDR1 SGHRS and CDR2 YFSETQ. V was pared by 4 bases and J by 4 bases, with 7 bases of the junction left unmatched. The length of the CDR3 is 15 residues. CDR3 in amino acids: CASSQGGTGGYEQYF. In nucleotides, the CDR3 is TGCGCCAGCAGCCAAGGCGGGACAGGGGGGTACGAGCAGTACTTC. The full variable domain, with the rest looked up from reference TRBV5-1 and TRBJ2-7, is KAGVTQTPRYLIKTRGQQVTLSCSPISGHRSVSWYQQTPGQGLQFLFEYFSETQRNKGNFPGRFSGRQFSNSRSEMNVSTLELGDSALYLCASSQGGTGGYEQYFGPGTRLTVT.

This clonotype was seen ten or more times. The chain links TRBV5-1 to TRBJ2-3, with TRBD2 identical over 9 bases. V shed 7 bases and J 0 bases; nucleotides not matched to a gene: 6. The CDR3 sequence is 15 residues long. Germline V gives CDR1 SGHRS, CDR2 YFSETQ. The CDR3: CASSSGASSTDTQYF. As DNA, the CDR3 is TGCGCCAGCTCTAGCGGGGCCTCTAGCACAGATACGCAGTATTTT.

This clonotype occurred many times. The chain joins TRBV29-1 to TRBJ2-7; 10 bases align to TRBD1. There are 12 residues in the CDR3. CDR1 SQVTM and CDR2 ANQGSEA come from the germline V gene. The junction had 7 bases not matched to a gene; V was cut back by 7 bases and J by 7 bases. Written as DNA, the CDR3 is TGCAGCGGGGGACAGGGGTTGTGGGAGCAGTACTTC. It encodes CSGGQGLWEQYF.

This clonotype was detected many times. The chain joins TRBV29-1 to TRBJ1-2; TRBD1 is a possible D gene (5 bases). This CDR3 is 14 amino acids long. Per the germline V gene, CDR1 is SQVTM and CDR2 is ANQGSEA. Trimming took off 7 bases at V and 0 bases at J, with 15 bases between the two ends. In DNA, the CDR3 is TGCAGCGCCCTTGGGGCAGAGACTAACTATGGCTACACCTTC. Translation: CSALGAETNYGYTF.

This clonotype turned up a few times. The chain has TRBV11-2 and TRBJ2-4, with a tentative D call TRBD1 (6 bases). Germline CDR1 and CDR2: SGHAT and FQNNGV. The V gene lost 1 base and the J gene lost 1 base, with 14 bases spanning the gap. This CDR3 has 17 amino acids. In DNA, the CDR3 is TGTGCCAGCAGCTTAGTGTTGGGGGCGAGGGCCAAAAACATTCAGTACTTC. This sequence encodes CASSLVLGARAKNIQYF.

This chain connects TRBV24-1 to TRBJ1-2, with 9 bases matching TRBD1. Germline lookup yields CDR1 KGHDR and CDR2 SFDVKD. The CDR3 is 15 residues long. The J segment lost 5 bases and the V segment lost 2 bases, leaving 5 bases of the junction unmatched. In nucleotides, the CDR3 is TGTGCCACCAGTGATTGGTCCGGGACAGGGTATGGCTACACCTTC. This translates into CATSDWSGTGYGYTF.

This clonotype appeared many times. The J gene is TRBJ1-6, the V gene TRBV5-1; D is ambiguous. The length of the CDR3 is 13 residues. Trimming removed 4 bases at V and 6 bases at J, with 8 bases between. Germline-derived CDR1 and CDR2 are SGHRS and YFSETQ. The CDR3 protein is CASSREGNSPLHF. The CDR3 bases are TGCGCCAGCAGCAGGGAGGGTAATTCACCCCTCCACTTT. Complete variable domain (other parts from reference TRBV5-1 and TRBJ1-6): KAGVTQTPRYLIKTRGQQVTLSCSPISGHRSVSWYQQTPGQGLQFLFEYFSETQRNKGNFPGRFSGRQFSNSRSEMNVSTLELGDSALYLCASSREGNSPLHFGNGTRLTVT.

This clonotype has at least ten counts. The chain combines TRBV28 with TRBJ2-3, with D possibly matching TRBD1 (5 bases). V was cut by 3 bases and J by 0 bases, with 13 bases left in between. The CDR3 contains 16 residues. CDR1 and CDR2 from the germline V gene are MDHEN and SYDVKM. The CDR3 nucleotides are TGTGCCAGCAGTTTCCAACAGGTCGGCAGCACAGATACGCAGTATTTT. Translating gives CASSFQQVGSTDTQYF.

This clonotype was seen only a few times. The chain recombines TRBV2 with TRBJ2-4; possibly TRBD2 for D (6 bases). Deletions cut 3 bases from V and 3 bases from J, with 12 bases between. Germline values: CDR1 SNHLY, CDR2 FYNNEI. The CDR3 is 15 residues long. The CDR3 region is CASSDVGEVKNIQYF. The CDR3 nucleotides are TGTGCCAGCAGTGATGTCGGGGAGGTCAAAAACATTCAGTACTTC.

CDR3: CASSPWSGEREQYF. The CDR3, as DNA: TGTGCCAGCAGCCCCTGGTCGGGCGAGCGGGAGCAGTACTTC. This sequence joins TRBV7-9 and TRBJ2-7; D perhaps matches TRBD2 (5 bases). Per germline, CDR1 SEHNR and CDR2 FQNEAQ (reference sequence). The CDR3 totals 14 residues. Trimming took off 5 bases at V and 7 bases at J, with 18 bases between the two ends.

This clonotype has just a few counts. The chain has TRBV20-1 and TRBJ2-1; 16 nucleotides line up with TRBD2. The germline gives CDR1 DFQATT, CDR2 SNEGSKA (reference sequence). V trimming: 8 bases; J trimming: 1 base; junction bases outside the gene matches: 5. CDR3 length equals 16 residues. CDR3 nucleotide sequence: TGCAGTACAGGGACTAGCGGGAGGGCGTCCTACAATGAGCAGTTCTTC. Its protein product is CSTGTSGRASYNEQFF.

This clonotype has only one observation. This may be a read error, as it is one base from a much larger clone. This chain links TRBV5-5 with TRBJ2-7, with 7 bases matching TRBD2. After removal of 3 bases from V and 4 bases from J, the junction contained 13 bases not matched to a gene. Germline V lookup: CDR1 SGHKS, CDR2 YYEKEE (reference sequence). The CDR3 is 16 residues long. The CDR3 sequence: CASSYGLVGVTYEQYF. The DNA for the CDR3 is TGTGCCAGCAGCTACGGACTAGTGGGGGTTACTTACGAGCAGTACTTC.

The sample holds many counts of this clonotype. The chain links TRBV29-1 to TRBJ2-3, with D possibly TRBD2 on 5 matching bases. CDR1 SQVTM and CDR2 ANQGSEA come from the germline V gene. The CDR3 covers 12 residues. With 4 bases removed from V and 5 bases from J, the gap between germline ends came to 10 bases. The CDR3 protein is CSVALGEDTQYF. The CDR3 DNA is TGCAGCGTTGCTCTCGGGGAAGATACGCAGTATTTT.

In this sample, this clonotype turned up many times. The genes are TRBV4-3 and TRBJ2-6; a weak D match, TRBD2 (6 bases). CDR1 and CDR2 from the germline V gene are LGHNA and YSLEER. V shed 5 bases and J shed 0 bases, with 17 bases lying between them. This CDR3 has 18 residues. The CDR3 DNA reads TGCGCCAGCAGCACCGAGGCAGGGAGGATCTCTGGGGCCAACGTCCTGACTTTC. Amino acid sequence: CASSTEAGRISGANVLTF.

This clonotype was counted at least ten times. This sequence joins TRBV7-2 and TRBJ2-7; 13 bases fit TRBD2. Trimming at V came to 5 bases and at J to 4 bases, leaving 5 bases not matched to a gene. The CDR3 consists of 15 residues. CDR1 is SGHTA and CDR2 is FQGNSA in the germline V gene. CDR3 in DNA: TGTGCCAGCAGCGCACTAGCGGGAGGGGAATACGAGCAGTACTTC. Its protein is CASSALAGGEYEQYF.

This clonotype was found many times. The chain carries TRBV7-9 and TRBJ2-5, with 7 positions matching TRBD1. CDR3 length: 14 residues. V was pared by 8 bases and J by 3 bases, with 9 bases of the junction left unmatched. CDR1 and CDR2 (germline): SEHNR, FQNEAQ (reference sequence). The CDR3 is CASDRALGKETQYF. Here the CDR3 DNA reads TGTGCCAGCGACAGGGCGTTGGGCAAAGAGACCCAGTACTTC. Filled out from reference TRBV7-9 and TRBJ2-5, the complete variable domain reads DTGVSQNPRHKITKRGQNVTFRCDPISEHNRLYWYRQTLGQGPEFLTYFQNEAQLEKSRLLSDRFSAERPKGSFSTLEIQRTEQGDSAMYLCASDRALGKETQYFGPGTRLLVL.

This clonotype came up many times. The genes are TRBV4-2 and TRBJ1-2, with D unclear. V was cut by 0 bases and J by 1 base, with 9 bases left in between. The germline V gene encodes CDR1 LGHNA and CDR2 YNFKEQ. This CDR3 contains 15 residues. The CDR3 DNA reads as TGTGCCAGCAGCCAAGATAGAGGAGATAACTATGGCTACACCTTC. Encoded protein: CASSQDRGDNYGYTF.

This clonotype has more than one count but fewer than ten. This chain connects TRBV27 to TRBJ2-5; no firm D call. The V end lost 3 bases, the J end lost 1 base, and 9 bases lay between the germline ends. This CDR3 is 14 amino acids long. Per the germline V gene, CDR1 is MNHEY and CDR2 is SMNVEV (reference sequence). The CDR3: CASSLSRIQETQYF. In DNA form, the CDR3 reads TGTGCCAGCAGTTTGAGCAGGATCCAAGAGACCCAGTACTTC.

This clonotype was detected ten times or more. The chain carries TRBV5-4 and TRBJ2-2; no clear D. Deletions cut 0 bases from V and 3 bases from J, with 12 bases between. CDR3 size: 16 residues. Germline CDR1 is SGHNT and CDR2 is YYREEE (reference sequence). CDR3 loop: CASSLDILMDTGELFF. The CDR3 DNA reads TGTGCCAGCAGCTTGGACATCCTGATGGACACCGGGGAGCTGTTTTTT.

This clonotype was recorded at least ten times. V is TRBV12-3 or TRBV12-4 and J is TRBJ2-1; TRBD2 aligns across 9 bases. V was pared by 3 bases and J by 13 bases, with 16 bases of the junction left unmatched. CDR3 length: 16 residues. CDR3 nucleotide sequence: TGTGCCAGCAGTTTTCGGCTTTTGGTGGCTAGCGGGGCCCAGTTCTTC. It specifies CASSFRLLVASGAQFF.

This clonotype was picked up many times. The chain carries TRBV15 and TRBJ2-3; 9 bases fit TRBD1. The CDR3 is made up of 16 amino acids. Germline V lookup: CDR1 LNHNV, CDR2 YYDKDF (reference sequence). The ends lost 6 bases at V and 2 bases at J; junction bases unmatched: 9. CDR3 in amino acids: CATRGSGTGTTDTQYF. In nucleotides, the CDR3 is TGTGCCACCAGGGGGTCCGGGACAGGGACCACAGATACGCAGTATTTT.

The gene calls are TRBV7-2 and TRBJ1-5; D unclear. This CDR3 region has 14 residues. Germline V CDR1 and CDR2: SGHTA, FQGNSA. Between the trimmed V and J ends, which lost 1 base and 3 bases, there was a span of 7 bases. This chain's CDR3 is CASSLGDINQPQHF. The CDR3 DNA reads TGTGCCAGCAGCTTAGGTGACATCAATCAGCCCCAGCATTTT. The entire variable domain, with the rest obtained from reference TRBV7-2 and TRBJ1-5, is as follows: GAGVSQSPSNKVTEKGKDVELRCDPISGHTALYWYRQSLGQGLEFLIYFQGNSAPDKSGLPSDRFSAERTGGSVSTLTIQRTQQEDSAVYLCASSLGDINQPQHFGDGTRLSIL.

This clonotype was found many times. The chain joins TRBV7-3 to TRBJ2-2; no firm D call. The V end lost 0 bases, the J end lost 4 bases, and 3 bases lay between the germline ends. The CDR3 is 13 residues long. CDR1 and CDR2 from the germline V gene are SGHTA and FQGTGA. The CDR3: CASSLTSTGELFF. The CDR3 DNA is TGTGCCAGCAGCTTAACGAGCACCGGGGAGCTGTTTTTT.

This clonotype showed up many times. The chain carries TRBV10-3 and TRBJ2-3; 12 positions agree with TRBD1. Trimming at V came to 0 bases and at J to 5 bases, leaving 3 bases not matched to a gene. The germline gives CDR1 ENHRY, CDR2 SYGVKD. The CDR3 is made up of 16 amino acids. The CDR3 coding sequence is TGTGCCATCAGTGAGTCCGGGACAGGGGGCATAGATACGCAGTATTTT. Protein sequence: CAISESGTGGIDTQYF.

CDR3 amino acids: CASSTSTRLQETQYF. In DNA, the CDR3 is TGTGCCAGCTCTACTTCAACGCGCCTCCAAGAGACCCAGTACTTC. The gene calls are TRBV9 and TRBJ2-5; D remains ambiguous. The germline CDR1 and CDR2 sequences are SGDLS and YYNGEE. This CDR3 region has 15 residues. Trimming shortened V by 7 bases and J by 1 base, and 17 bases separated the two germline ends.